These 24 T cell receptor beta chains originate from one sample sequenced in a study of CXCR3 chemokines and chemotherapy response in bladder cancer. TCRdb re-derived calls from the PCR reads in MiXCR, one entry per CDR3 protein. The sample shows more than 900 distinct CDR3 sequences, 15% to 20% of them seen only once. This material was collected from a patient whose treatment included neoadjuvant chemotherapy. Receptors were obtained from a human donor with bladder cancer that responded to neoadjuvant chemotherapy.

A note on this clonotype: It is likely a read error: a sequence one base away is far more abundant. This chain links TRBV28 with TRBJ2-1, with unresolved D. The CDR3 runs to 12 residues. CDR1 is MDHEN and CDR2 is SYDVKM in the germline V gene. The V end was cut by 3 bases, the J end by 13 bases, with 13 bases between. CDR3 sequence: CASSLGGNIQFF. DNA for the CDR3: TGTGCCAGCAGTTTGGGTGGAAACATTCAGTTCTTC.

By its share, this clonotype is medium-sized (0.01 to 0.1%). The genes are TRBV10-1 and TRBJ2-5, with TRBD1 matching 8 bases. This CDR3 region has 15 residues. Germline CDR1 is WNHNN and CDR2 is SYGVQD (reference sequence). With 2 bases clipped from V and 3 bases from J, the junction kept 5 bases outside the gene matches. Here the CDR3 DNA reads TGCGCCAGCAGTGAGCAGGGGGCGCGGGAAGAGACCCAGTACTTC. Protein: CASSEQGAREETQYF.

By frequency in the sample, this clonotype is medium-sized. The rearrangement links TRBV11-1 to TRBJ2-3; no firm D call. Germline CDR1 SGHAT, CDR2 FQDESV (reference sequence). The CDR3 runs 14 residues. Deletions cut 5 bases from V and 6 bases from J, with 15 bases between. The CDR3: CASSANPRLDTQYF. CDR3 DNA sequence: TGTGCCAGCAGCGCAAACCCTAGGCTGGATACGCAGTATTTT.

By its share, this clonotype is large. The CDR3 here is CASTTAGDRVVKTQYF. In nucleotides, the CDR3 is TGTGCCAGCACGACCGCAGGGGACAGGGTTGTGAAGACCCAGTACTTC. The rearrangement joins TRBV6-2 or TRBV6-3 to TRBJ2-5; 9 bases match TRBD1. Germline values: CDR1 MNHEY, CDR2 SVGEGT. V dropped 7 bases and J dropped 6; count of bases not matched to a gene: 15. There are 16 residues in the CDR3.

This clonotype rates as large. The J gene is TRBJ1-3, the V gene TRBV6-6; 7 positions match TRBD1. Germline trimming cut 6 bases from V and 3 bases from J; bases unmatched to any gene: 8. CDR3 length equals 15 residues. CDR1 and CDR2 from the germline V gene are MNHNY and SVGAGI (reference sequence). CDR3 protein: CASSRQGAGGNTIYF. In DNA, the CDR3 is TGTGCCAGCAGCCGACAGGGAGCTGGTGGAAACACCATATATTTT.

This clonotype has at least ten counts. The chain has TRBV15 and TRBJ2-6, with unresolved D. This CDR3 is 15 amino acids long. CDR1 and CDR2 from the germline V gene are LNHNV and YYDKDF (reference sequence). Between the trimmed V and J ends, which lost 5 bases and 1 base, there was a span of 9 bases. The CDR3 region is CATSVVGSGANVLTF. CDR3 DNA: TGTGCCACCAGCGTAGTGGGGTCTGGGGCCAACGTCCTGACTTTC. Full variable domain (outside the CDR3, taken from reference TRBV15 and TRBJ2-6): DAMVIQNPRYQVTQFGKPVTLSCSQTLNHNVMYWYQQKSSQAPKLLFHYYDKDFNNEADTPDNFQSRRPNTSFCFLDIRSPGLGDTAMYLCATSVVGSGANVLTFGAGSRLTVL.

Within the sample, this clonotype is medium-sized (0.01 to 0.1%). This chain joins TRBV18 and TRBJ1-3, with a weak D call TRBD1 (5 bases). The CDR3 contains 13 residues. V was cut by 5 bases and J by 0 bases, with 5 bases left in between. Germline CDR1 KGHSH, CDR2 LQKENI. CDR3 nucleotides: TGTGCCAGCTCAGGGGGCTCTGGAAACACCATATATTTT. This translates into CASSGGSGNTIYF.

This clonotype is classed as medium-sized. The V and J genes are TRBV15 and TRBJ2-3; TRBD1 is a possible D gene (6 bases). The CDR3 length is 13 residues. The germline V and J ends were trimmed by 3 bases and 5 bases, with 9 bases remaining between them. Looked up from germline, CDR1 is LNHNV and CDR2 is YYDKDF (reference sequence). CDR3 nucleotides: TGTGCCACCAGCAGTACAGGGAGAGATACGCAGTATTTT. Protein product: CATSSTGRDTQYF.

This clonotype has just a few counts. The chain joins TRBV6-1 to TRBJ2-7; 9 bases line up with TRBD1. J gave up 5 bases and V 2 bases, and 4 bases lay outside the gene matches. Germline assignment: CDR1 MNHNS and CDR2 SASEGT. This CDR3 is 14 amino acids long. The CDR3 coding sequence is TGTGCCAGCAGTGAAAGGACAGGGGACGACGAGCAGTACTTC. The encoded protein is CASSERTGDDEQYF.

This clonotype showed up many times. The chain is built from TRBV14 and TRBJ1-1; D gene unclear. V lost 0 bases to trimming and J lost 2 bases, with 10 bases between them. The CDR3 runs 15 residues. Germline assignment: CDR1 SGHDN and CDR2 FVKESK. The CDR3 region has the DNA TGTGCCAGCAGCCAAGATGCGACACTTAACACTGAAGCTTTCTTT. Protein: CASSQDATLNTEAFF.

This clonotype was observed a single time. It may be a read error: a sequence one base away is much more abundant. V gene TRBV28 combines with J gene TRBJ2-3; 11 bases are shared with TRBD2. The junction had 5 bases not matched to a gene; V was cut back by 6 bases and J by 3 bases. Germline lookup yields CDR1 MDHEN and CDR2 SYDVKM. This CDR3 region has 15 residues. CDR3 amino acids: CASRSTSGGTDTQYF. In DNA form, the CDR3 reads TGTGCCAGCAGATCTACTAGCGGGGGAACAGATACGCAGTATTTT.

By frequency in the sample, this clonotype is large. The CDR3 protein is CASSLRTGYGYTF. The CDR3 DNA is TGTGCCAGCAGCTTAAGGACAGGTTATGGCTACACCTTC. This chain connects TRBV11-1 to TRBJ1-2, with 7 positions matching TRBD1. J gave up 5 bases and V 2 bases, and 2 bases lay outside the gene matches. CDR3 length: 13 amino acids. Germline V gene lookup returns CDR1 SGHAT and CDR2 FQDESV (reference sequence).

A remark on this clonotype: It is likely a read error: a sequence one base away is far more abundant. The CDR3 is CASSLGGGRVGEQFF. CDR3 nucleotide sequence: TGTGCCAGCAGCTTGGGTGGGGGGCGCGTGGGTGAGCAGTTCTTC. The chain recombines TRBV5-6 with TRBJ2-1; D assignment may be TRBD1 or TRBD2 (6 bases each). V was cut by 0 bases and J by 9 bases, with 16 bases left in between. Germline V gives CDR1 SGHDT, CDR2 YYEEEE. This CDR3 region has 15 residues. The entire variable domain, with the rest obtained from reference TRBV5-6 and TRBJ2-1, is as follows: DAGVTQSPTHLIKTRGQQVTLRCSPKSGHDTVSWYQQALGQGPQFIFQYYEEEERQRGNFPDRFSGHQFPNYSSELNVNALLLGDSALYLCASSLGGGRVGEQFFGPGTRLTVL.

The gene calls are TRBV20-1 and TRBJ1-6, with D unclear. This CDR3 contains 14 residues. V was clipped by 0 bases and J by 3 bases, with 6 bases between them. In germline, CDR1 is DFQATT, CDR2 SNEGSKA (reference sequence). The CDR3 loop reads CSARERVYNSPLHF. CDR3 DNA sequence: TGCAGTGCTAGAGAGAGGGTCTATAATTCACCCCTCCACTTT.

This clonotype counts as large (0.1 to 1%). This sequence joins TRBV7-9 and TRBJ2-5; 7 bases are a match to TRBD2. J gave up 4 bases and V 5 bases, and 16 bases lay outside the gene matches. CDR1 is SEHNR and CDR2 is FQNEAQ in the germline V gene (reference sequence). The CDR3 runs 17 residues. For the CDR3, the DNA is TGTGCCAGCAGCCCCCGTGGTAGCGGGTACGCAGGAGAGACCCAGTACTTC. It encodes CASSPRGSGYAGETQYF. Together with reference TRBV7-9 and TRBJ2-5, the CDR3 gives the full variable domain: DTGVSQNPRHKITKRGQNVTFRCDPISEHNRLYWYRQTLGQGPEFLTYFQNEAQLEKSRLLSDRFSAERPKGSFSTLEIQRTEQGDSAMYLCASSPRGSGYAGETQYFGPGTRLLVL.

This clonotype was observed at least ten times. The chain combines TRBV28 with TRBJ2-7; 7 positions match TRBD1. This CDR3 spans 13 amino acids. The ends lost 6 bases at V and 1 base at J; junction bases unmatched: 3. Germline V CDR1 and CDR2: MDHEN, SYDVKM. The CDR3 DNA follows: TGTGCCAGCAGCCGGGACAGTTCCTACGAGCAGTACTTC. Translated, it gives CASSRDSSYEQYF.

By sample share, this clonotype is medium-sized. The DNA for the CDR3 is TGTGCCAGCAACTTCCTTTCAGGGGAGCTGTTTTTT. This sequence encodes CASNFLSGELFF. V gene TRBV12-3 or TRBV12-4 combines with J gene TRBJ2-2; D gene unclear. This CDR3 is 12 amino acids long. The V gene lost 7 bases and the J gene lost 8 bases, with 11 bases spanning the gap.

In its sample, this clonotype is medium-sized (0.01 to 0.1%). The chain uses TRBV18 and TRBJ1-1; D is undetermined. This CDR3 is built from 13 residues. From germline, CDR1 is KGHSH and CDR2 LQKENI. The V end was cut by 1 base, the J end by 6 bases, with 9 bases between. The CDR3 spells CASSPRREAEAFF. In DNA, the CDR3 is TGTGCCAGCTCACCACGTAGGGAGGCTGAAGCTTTCTTT.

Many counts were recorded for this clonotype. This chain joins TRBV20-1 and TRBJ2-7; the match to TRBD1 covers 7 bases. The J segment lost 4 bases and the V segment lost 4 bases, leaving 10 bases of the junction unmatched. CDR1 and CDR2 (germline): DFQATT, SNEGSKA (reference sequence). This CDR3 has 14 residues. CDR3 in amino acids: CSANPGTAGYEQYF. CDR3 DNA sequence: TGCAGTGCTAACCCCGGGACAGCCGGTTACGAGCAGTACTTC.

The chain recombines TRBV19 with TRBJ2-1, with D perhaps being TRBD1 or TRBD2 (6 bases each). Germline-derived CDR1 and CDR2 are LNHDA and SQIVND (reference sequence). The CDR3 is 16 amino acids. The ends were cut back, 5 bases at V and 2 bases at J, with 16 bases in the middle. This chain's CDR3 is CASSPTEGGPYNEQFF. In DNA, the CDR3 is TGTGCCAGTAGTCCGACAGAGGGGGGTCCCTACAATGAGCAGTTCTTC. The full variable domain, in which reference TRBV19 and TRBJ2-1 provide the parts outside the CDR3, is DGGITQSPKYLFRKEGQNVTLSCEQNLNHDAMYWYRQDPGQGLRLIYYSQIVNDFQKGDIAEGYSVSREKKESFPLTVTSAQKNPTAFYLCASSPTEGGPYNEQFFGPGTRLTVL.

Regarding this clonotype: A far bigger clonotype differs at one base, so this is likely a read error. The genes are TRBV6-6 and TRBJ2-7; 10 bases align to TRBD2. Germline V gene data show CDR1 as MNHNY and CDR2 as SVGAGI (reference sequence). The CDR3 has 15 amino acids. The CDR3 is CTSSEASGSSYEQYF. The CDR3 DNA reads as TGTACCAGCAGTGAGGCTAGCGGGAGCTCCTACGAGCAGTACTTC.

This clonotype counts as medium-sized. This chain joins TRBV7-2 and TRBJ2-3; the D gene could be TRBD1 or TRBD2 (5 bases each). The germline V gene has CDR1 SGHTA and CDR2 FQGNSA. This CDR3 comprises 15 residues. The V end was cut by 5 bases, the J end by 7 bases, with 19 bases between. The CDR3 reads CASSPLWGIGNTQYF. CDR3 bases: TGTGCCAGCAGCCCCCTTTGGGGGATAGGAAATACGCAGTATTTT.

For the CDR3, the DNA is TGTGCCAGCACAGACCCCGCCCCAGACAGGGGAGCCCAGCATTTT. Protein sequence: CASTDPAPDRGAQHF. The chain carries TRBV6-6 and TRBJ1-5, with TRBD1 matching over 8 bases. The germline CDR1 and CDR2 sequences are MNHNY and SVGAGI (reference sequence). This CDR3 has 15 amino acids. V shed 7 bases, J shed 11 bases, and the junction held 16 bases outside the gene matches.

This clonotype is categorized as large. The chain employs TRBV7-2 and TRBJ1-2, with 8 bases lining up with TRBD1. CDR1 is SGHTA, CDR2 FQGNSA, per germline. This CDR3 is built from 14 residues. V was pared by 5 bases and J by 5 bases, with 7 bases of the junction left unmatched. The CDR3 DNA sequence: TGTGCCAGCAGCGCACAGGGGGTAGAATATGGCTACACCTTC. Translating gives CASSAQGVEYGYTF.